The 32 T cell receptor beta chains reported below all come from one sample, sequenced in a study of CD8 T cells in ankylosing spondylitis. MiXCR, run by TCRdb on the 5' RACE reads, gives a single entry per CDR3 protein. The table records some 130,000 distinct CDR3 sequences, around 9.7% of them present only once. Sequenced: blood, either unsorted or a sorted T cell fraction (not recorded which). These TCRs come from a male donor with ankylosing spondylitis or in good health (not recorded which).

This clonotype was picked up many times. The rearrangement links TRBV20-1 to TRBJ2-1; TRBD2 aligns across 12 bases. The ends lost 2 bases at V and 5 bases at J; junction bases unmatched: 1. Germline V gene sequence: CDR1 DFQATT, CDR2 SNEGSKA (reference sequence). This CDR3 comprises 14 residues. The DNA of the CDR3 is TGCAGTGCTAGACTAGCGGGAGGGAACAATGAGCAGTTCTTC. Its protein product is CSARLAGGNNEQFF.

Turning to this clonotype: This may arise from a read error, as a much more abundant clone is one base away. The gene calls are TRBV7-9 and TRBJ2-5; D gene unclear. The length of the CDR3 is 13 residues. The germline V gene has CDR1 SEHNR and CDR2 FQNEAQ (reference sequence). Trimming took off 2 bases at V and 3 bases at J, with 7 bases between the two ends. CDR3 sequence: CASSLHLEETQYF. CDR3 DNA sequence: TGTGCCAGCAGCTTACATCTAGAAGAGACCCAGTACTTC.

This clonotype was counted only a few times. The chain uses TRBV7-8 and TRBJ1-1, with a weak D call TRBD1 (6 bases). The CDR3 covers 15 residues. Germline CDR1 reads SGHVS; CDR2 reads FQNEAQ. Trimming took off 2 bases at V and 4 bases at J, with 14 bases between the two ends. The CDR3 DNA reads TGTGCCAGCAGCTTAATGGCAGGGGTAGGCACTGAAGCTTTCTTT. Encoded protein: CASSLMAGVGTEAFF.

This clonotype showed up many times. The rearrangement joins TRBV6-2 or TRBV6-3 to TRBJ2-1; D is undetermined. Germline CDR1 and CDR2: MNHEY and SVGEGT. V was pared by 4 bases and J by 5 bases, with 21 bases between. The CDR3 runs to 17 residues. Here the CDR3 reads CASSSPLMVNANNEQFF. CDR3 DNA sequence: TGTGCCAGCAGTTCCCCTTTGATGGTGAACGCAAACAATGAGCAGTTCTTC.

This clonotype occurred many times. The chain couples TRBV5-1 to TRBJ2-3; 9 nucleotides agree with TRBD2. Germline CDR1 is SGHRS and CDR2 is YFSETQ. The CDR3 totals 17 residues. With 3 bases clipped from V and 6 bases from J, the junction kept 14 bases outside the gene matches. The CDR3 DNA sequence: TGCGCCAGCAGCTGGGGAGGGTCAGCGGGAGGATCGGATACGCAGTATTTT. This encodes CASSWGGSAGGSDTQYF. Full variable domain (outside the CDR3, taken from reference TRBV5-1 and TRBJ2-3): KAGVTQTPRYLIKTRGQQVTLSCSPISGHRSVSWYQQTPGQGLQFLFEYFSETQRNKGNFPGRFSGRQFSNSRSEMNVSTLELGDSALYLCASSWGGSAGGSDTQYFGPGTRLTVL.

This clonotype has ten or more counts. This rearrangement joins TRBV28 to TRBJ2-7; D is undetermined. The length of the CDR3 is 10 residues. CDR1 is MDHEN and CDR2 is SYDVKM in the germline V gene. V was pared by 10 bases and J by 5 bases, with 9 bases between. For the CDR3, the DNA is TGTGCCACCCAAACCAACGAGCAGTACTTC. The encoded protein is CATQTNEQYF.

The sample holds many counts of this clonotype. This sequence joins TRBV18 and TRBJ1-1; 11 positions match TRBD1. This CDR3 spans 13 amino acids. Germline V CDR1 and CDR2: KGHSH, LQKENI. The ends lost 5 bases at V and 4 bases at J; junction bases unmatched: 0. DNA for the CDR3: TGTGCCAGCTCAGGGACAGGGGGCACTGAAGCTTTCTTT. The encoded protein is CASSGTGGTEAFF.

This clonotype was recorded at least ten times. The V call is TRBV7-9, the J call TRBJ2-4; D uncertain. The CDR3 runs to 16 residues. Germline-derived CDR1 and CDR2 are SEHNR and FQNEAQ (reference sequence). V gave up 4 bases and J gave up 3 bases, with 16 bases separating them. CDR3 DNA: TGTGCCAGCAGCTCAGTTGAATGGCCGGGCAAAAACATTCAGTACTTC. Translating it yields CASSSVEWPGKNIQYF.

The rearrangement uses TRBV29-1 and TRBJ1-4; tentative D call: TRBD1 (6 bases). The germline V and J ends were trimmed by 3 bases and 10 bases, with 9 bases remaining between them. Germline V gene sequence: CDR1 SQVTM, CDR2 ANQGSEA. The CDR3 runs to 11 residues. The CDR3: CSVDTGLKLFF. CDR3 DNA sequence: TGCAGCGTTGACACAGGGCTAAAACTGTTTTTT.

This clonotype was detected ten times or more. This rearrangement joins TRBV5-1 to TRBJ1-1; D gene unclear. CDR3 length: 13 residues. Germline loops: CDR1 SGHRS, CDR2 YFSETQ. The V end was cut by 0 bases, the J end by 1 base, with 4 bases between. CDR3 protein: CASSLARNTEAFF. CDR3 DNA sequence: TGCGCCAGCAGCTTGGCCAGGAACACTGAAGCTTTCTTT.

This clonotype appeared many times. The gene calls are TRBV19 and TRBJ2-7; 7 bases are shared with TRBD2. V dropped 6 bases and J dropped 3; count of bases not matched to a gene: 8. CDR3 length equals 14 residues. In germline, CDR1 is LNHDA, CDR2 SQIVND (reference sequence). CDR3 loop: CASRPAGSIYEQYF. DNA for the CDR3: TGTGCCAGTAGGCCAGCGGGGTCGATCTACGAGCAGTACTTC.

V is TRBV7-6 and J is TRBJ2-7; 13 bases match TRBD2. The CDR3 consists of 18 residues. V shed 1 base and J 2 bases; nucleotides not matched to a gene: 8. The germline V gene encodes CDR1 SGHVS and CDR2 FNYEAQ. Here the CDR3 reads CASSLESTSGRIPYEQYF. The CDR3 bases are TGTGCCAGCAGCTTAGAGTCGACTAGCGGGAGGATTCCCTACGAGCAGTACTTC.

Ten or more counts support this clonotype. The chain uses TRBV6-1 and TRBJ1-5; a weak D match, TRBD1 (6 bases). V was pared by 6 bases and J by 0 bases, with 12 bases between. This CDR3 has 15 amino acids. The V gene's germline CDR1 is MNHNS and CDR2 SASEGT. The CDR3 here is CASRPQGPSNQPQHF. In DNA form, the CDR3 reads TGTGCCAGCAGACCACAGGGTCCTAGCAATCAGCCCCAGCATTTT.

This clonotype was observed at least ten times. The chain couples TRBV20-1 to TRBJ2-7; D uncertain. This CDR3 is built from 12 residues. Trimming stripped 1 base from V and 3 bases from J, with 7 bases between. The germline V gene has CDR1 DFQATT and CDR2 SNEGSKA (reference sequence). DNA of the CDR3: TGCAGTGCTAGAGGGACGGTCTACGAGCAGTACTTC. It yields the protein CSARGTVYEQYF.

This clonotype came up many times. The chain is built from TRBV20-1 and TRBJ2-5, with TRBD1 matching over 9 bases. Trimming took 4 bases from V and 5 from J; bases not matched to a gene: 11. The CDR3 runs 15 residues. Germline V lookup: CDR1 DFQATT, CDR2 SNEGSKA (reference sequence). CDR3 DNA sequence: TGCAGTGCTACCACCGGGACAGGGTACGGGGAGACCCAGTACTTC. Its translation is CSATTGTGYGETQYF.

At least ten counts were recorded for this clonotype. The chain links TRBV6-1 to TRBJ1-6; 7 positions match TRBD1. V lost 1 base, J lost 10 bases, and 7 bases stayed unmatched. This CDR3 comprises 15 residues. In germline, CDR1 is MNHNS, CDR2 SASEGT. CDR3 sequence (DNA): TGTGCCAGCAGTGAAGGAGTCAGGGGGGGATCACCCCTCCACTTT. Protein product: CASSEGVRGGSPLHF.

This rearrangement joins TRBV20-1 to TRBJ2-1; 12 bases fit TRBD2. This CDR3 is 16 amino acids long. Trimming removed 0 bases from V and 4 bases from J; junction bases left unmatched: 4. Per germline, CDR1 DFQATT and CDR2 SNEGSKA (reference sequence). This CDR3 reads CSARDPGTSGYNEQFF. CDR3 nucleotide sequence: TGCAGTGCTAGAGATCCCGGGACTAGCGGGTACAATGAGCAGTTCTTC.

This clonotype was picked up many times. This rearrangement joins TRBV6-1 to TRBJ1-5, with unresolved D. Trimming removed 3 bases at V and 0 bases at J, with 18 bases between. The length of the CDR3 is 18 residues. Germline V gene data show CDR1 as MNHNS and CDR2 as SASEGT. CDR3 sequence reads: CASSDFLRPLGSNQPQHF. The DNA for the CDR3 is TGTGCCAGCAGTGATTTCCTCCGGCCCCTCGGTAGCAATCAGCCCCAGCATTTT.

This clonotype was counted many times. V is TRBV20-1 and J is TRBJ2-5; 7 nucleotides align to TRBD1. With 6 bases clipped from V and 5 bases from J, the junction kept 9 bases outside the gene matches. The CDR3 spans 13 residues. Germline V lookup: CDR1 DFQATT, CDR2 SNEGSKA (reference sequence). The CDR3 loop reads CSALNRDSETQYF. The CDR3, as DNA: TGCAGTGCCCTGAATAGGGACAGTGAGACCCAGTACTTC.

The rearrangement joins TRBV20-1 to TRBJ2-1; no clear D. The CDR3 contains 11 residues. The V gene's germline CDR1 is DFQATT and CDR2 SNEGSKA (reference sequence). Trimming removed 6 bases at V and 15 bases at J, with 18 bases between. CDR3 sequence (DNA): TGCAGTGCCCCCGACGCGCACAAAACGTTCTTC. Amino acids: CSAPDAHKTFF.

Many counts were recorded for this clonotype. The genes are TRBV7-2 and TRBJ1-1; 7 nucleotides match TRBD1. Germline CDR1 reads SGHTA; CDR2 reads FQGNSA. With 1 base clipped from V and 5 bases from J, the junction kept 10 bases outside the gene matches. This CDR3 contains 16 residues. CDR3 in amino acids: CASSLDGRQGGTEAFF. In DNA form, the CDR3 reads TGTGCCAGCAGCTTAGACGGGCGGCAGGGGGGTACTGAAGCTTTCTTT.

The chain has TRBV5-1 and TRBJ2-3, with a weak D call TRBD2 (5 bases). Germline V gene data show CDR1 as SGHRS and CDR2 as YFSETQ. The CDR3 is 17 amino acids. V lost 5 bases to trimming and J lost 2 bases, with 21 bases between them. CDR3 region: CASRDGGVRAPTDTQYF. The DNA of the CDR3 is TGCGCCAGCAGAGACGGTGGTGTGAGGGCCCCCACAGATACGCAGTATTTT.

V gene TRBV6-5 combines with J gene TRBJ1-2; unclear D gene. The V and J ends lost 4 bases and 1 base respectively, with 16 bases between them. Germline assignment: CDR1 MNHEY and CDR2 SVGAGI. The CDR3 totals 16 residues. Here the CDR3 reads CASSFSRRDYNYGYTF. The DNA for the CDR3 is TGTGCCAGCAGTTTTAGTCGGAGAGATTATAACTATGGCTACACCTTC.

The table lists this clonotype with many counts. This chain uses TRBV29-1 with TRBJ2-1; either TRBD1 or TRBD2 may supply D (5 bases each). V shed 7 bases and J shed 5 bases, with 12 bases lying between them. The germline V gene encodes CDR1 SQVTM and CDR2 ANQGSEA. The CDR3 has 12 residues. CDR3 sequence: CSATRGDNEQFF. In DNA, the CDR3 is TGCAGCGCAACTAGGGGAGACAATGAGCAGTTCTTC.

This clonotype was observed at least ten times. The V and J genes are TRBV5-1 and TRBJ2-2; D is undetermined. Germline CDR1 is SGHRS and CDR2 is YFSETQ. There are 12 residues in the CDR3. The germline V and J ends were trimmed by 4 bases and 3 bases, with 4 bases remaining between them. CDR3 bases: TGCGCCAGCAGCATAGACACCGGGGAGCTGTTTTTT. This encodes CASSIDTGELFF.

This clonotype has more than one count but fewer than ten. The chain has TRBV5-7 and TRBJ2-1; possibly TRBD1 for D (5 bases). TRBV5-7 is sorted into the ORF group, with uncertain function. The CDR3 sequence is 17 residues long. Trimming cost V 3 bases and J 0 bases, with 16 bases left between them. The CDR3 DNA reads TGTGCCAGCAGCTGGGGCTTCGGCGTATACTCCTACAATGAGCAGTTCTTC. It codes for CASSWGFGVYSYNEQFF.

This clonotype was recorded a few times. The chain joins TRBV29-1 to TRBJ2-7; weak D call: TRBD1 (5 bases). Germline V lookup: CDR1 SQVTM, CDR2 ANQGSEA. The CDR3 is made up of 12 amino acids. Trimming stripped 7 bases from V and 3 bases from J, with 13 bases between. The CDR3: CSAETDFYEQYF. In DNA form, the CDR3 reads TGCAGCGCCGAGACAGACTTCTACGAGCAGTACTTC.

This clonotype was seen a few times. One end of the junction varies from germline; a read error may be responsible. CDR3 sequence: CASSGASGSADSF. CDR3 nucleotide sequence: TGTGCCAGCAGCGGAGCTAGCGGGAGCGCCGACAGTTTC. This sequence joins TRBV7-8 and TRBJ2-5; 10 nucleotides match TRBD2. Germline CDR1 SGHVS, CDR2 FQNEAQ. The CDR3 is 13 residues long.

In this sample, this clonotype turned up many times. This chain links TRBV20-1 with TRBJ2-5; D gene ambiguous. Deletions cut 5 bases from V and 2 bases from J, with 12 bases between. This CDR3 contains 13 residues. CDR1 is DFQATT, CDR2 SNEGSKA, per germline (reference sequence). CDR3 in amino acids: CSAPGPRQETQYF. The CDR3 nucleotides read TGCAGTGCTCCCGGACCGCGACAAGAGACCCAGTACTTC.

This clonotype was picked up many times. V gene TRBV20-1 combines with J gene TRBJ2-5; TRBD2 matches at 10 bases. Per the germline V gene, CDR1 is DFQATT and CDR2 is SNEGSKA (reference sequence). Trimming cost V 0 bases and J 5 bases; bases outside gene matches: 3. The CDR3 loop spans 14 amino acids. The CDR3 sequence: CSARELAGWETQYF. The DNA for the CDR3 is TGCAGTGCTAGAGAACTAGCGGGATGGGAGACCCAGTACTTC.

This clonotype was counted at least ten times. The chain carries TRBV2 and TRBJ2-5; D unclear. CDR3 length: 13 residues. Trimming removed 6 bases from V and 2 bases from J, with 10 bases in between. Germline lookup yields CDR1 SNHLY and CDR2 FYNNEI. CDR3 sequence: CASRASRQETQYF. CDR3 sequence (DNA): TGTGCCAGCAGGGCTTCAAGACAAGAGACCCAGTACTTC.

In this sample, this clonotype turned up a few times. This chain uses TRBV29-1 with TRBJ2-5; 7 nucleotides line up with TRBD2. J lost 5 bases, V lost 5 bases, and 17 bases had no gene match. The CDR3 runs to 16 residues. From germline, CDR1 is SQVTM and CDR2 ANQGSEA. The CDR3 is CSVHTAGRGVGETQYF. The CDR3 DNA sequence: TGCAGCGTTCATACAGCGGGAAGAGGAGTGGGGGAGACCCAGTACTTC.